A selection of T cell receptor beta chains follows, all from one sample in a study of T-cell memory formation after mild COVID-19. TCRdb reanalysed the 5' RACE reads using MiXCR and keeps one entry per CDR3 protein. This sample has fewer than 350,000 distinct CDR3 sequences, with roughly 18% found just once. Sequenced input: PBMCs or a T cell subset sorted from them (not recorded which). Every receptor here comes from a man younger than 35 who had mild COVID-19 (a few samples of this study predate the infection). Cell type and time point are not known. Each CDR3 is given with its conserved first and last residue.

CDR3	V	length
CASSESSGGQLDTQYF	TRBV6-4	16
CAISAFSQGWVEATQYF	TRBV10-3	17
CASSEGGARFF	TRBV2	11
CSGDTGQLSTDTQYF	TRBV20-1	15
CASSRGAGYTF	TRBV11-2	11
CASSEERGGYTGELFF	TRBV2	16
CASQRGLTTEAFF	TRBV12-3/TRBV12-4	13
CSARDSHRGAYNEQFF	TRBV20-1	16
CAWSVFTEETQYF	TRBV30	13
CASSSRAYEQYF	TRBV12-3/TRBV12-4	12
CASSQPGQADTQYF	TRBV3-1	14
CASSQPIIGRRTGPRYTF	TRBV4-1	18
CASSDLVTDTQYF	TRBV7-2	13
CASSHGLNYGYTF	TRBV28	13
CASSLLWVDEGSEQFF	TRBV5-1	16
CASSRTGTGETQYF	TRBV7-9	14
CASSYRVDEQFF	TRBV7-8	12
CASSPIEQETQYF	TRBV18	13
CASRGGEQFF	TRBV12-3/TRBV12-4	10
CSARRGAQPQHF	TRBV20-1	12
CASSSTGTSTEAFF	TRBV7-2	14
CASSRGQGYQETQYF	TRBV4-3	15
CASSVRDEWFNSPLHF	TRBV12-3/TRBV12-4	16
CASSSRTGPLGEQYF	TRBV4-1	15
CASSWGGARDTQYF	TRBV6-5	14
CSATSDSAGELFF	TRBV20-1	13
CASSGLGGEQFF	TRBV7-3	12
CASSLVGPPGAEAFF	TRBV6-6	15
CASSQNPTGATGVEAFF	TRBV4-1	17
CASTQRSKRGKEQFF	TRBV4-3	15
CASSLSPESGNTIYF	TRBV7-3	15
CASSPGGGGSPLHF	TRBV7-3	14
CASSLATALTDTQYF	TRBV27	15
CASSRMTSGGDTDTQYF	TRBV5-1	17
CASNFGGGADTQYF	TRBV7-2	14